What follows is one TCR beta chain and its context. TCR beta cDNA was reverse-transcribed from about 550 ng of total RNA. The reaction used a constant-region primer and ProtoScript II reverse transcriptase. What produced the TCR beta libraries was three nested multiplex PCR rounds using slightly modified ARM-PCR. Amplification in the first two PCR rounds was performed using TRBV1-TRBV30 forward primers and a C-beta reverse primer for approximately 10 cycles each. TCRdb passed the multiplex PCR reads through MiXCR, listing each CDR3 protein once. Counted here are just over 300,000 distinct CDR3 sequences, nearly 60% occurring once; the ten biggest clones make up about 18%. The CDR3 has 16 residues. V was clipped by 2 bases and J by 3 bases, with 15 bases between them. Germline values: CDR1 MNHEY, CDR2 SVGAGI. These data come from a study of tumor-infiltrating lymphocytes in primary liver carcinoma.

Alongside blood RNA obtained from unsorted whole blood, germline DNA was also extracted. The source of this sequence is a young woman with primary liver carcinoma and hepatitis B virus infection. The rearrangement uses TRBV6-5 and TRBJ2-3; tentatively, D is TRBD2 (5 bases). The sequenced sample was peripheral blood. CDR3 region: CASSYRVGWRTDTQYF. CDR3 DNA: TGTGCCAGCAGTTACCGAGTGGGATGGAGGACAGATACGCAGTATTTT.